A selection of T cell receptor beta chains follows, all from one sample in a study of T-cell memory formation after mild COVID-19. TCRdb re-called the 5' RACE reads through MiXCR, storing one row per CDR3 protein. The table includes about 320,000 distinct CDR3 sequences, roughly an eighth detected once. Input material: PBMCs or a T cell subset sorted from them (not recorded which). Receptors were obtained from a man aged 18 to 29 who had mild COVID-19 (a few samples of this study predate the infection). Cell type and time point are not known. CDR3s include the opening cysteine and the closing phenylalanine or tryptophan. D genes are given only for firm matches. Expanded clones are given a class, and other clones once, few, many or no size at all.

CDR3 length: 15
V gene: TRBV20-1
D gene: NA
clone size: many
J gene: TRBJ2-1
CDR3 protein: CSAYPPGRSYNEQFF
CDR3 DNA: TGCAGTGCTTATCCTCCGGGACGCTCCTACAATGAGCAGTTCTTC

CDR3 length: 16
V gene: TRBV20-1
D gene: TRBD1
clone size: NA
J gene: TRBJ1-2
CDR3 protein: CSARDRGDREEGGYTF
CDR3 DNA: TGCAGTGCTAGAGATCGAGGGGACAGGGAGGAAGGTGGCTACACCTTC

CDR3 length: 15
V gene: TRBV4-2
D gene: NA
clone size: NA
J gene: TRBJ2-2
CDR3 protein: CASSLRARDTGELFF
CDR3 DNA: TGTGCCAGCAGCCTGAGGGCTCGGGACACCGGGGAGCTGTTTTTT

CDR3 length: 13
V gene: TRBV28
D gene: NA
clone size: few
J gene: TRBJ2-3
CDR3 protein: CASSPVPWDTQYF
CDR3 DNA: TGTGCCAGCAGTCCCGTCCCCTGGGATACGCAGTATTTT

CDR3 length: 12
V gene: TRBV29-1
D gene: NA
clone size: NA
J gene: TRBJ1-6
CDR3 protein: CSVQTVNSPLHF
CDR3 DNA: TGCAGCGTCCAGACAGTTAATTCACCCCTCCACTTT

CDR3 length: 16
V gene: TRBV23-1
D gene: TRBD1
clone size: NA
J gene: TRBJ2-5
CDR3 protein: CASSHSNRQGGETQYF
CDR3 DNA: TGCGCCAGCAGTCACTCAAACCGACAGGGTGGAGAGACCCAGTACTTC

CDR3 length: 14
V gene: TRBV6-1
D gene: TRBD2
clone size: NA
J gene: TRBJ2-7
CDR3 protein: CASIRTSGAYEQYF
CDR3 DNA: TGTGCCAGCATTCGGACTAGCGGGGCTTACGAGCAGTACTTC

CDR3 length: 18
V gene: TRBV9
D gene: NA
clone size: NA
J gene: TRBJ2-2
CDR3 protein: CASSPEMTSLPRGGELFF
CDR3 DNA: TGTGCCAGCAGCCCGGAGATGACTAGCCTCCCCAGGGGGGGGGAGCTGTTTTTT

CDR3 length: 15
V gene: TRBV5-1
D gene: TRBD1
clone size: few
J gene: TRBJ1-1
CDR3 protein: CASSTTGTGGPEAFF
CDR3 DNA: TGCGCCAGCAGCACTACCGGGACAGGGGGCCCTGAAGCTTTCTTT

CDR3 length: 11
V gene: TRBV20-1
D gene: NA
clone size: few
J gene: TRBJ1-1
CDR3 protein: CRGEDNTEAFF
CDR3 DNA: TGCAGGGGGGAGGATAACACTGAAGCTTTCTTT

CDR3 length: 13
V gene: TRBV7-2
D gene: NA
clone size: NA
J gene: TRBJ1-5
CDR3 protein: CASSLHSGQPQHF
CDR3 DNA: TGTGCCAGCAGCTTACATTCCGGGCAGCCCCAGCATTTT

CDR3 length: 12
V gene: TRBV20-1
D gene: TRBD1
clone size: NA
J gene: TRBJ1-2
CDR3 protein: CSAPRGLGGYTF
CDR3 DNA: TGCAGTGCTCCAAGGGGGCTTGGAGGCTACACCTTC

CDR3 length: 15
V gene: TRBV5-5
D gene: TRBD2
clone size: many
J gene: TRBJ2-7
CDR3 protein: CASSRGTSGTYEQYF
CDR3 DNA: TGTGCCAGCAGCCGCGGGACTAGCGGGACCTACGAGCAGTACTTC

CDR3 length: 13
V gene: TRBV6-2/TRBV6-3
D gene: TRBD1
clone size: few
J gene: TRBJ1-6
CDR3 protein: CASTRQGNSPLHF
CDR3 DNA: TGTGCCAGCACCCGACAGGGGAATTCACCCCTCCACTTT

CDR3 length: 13
V gene: TRBV7-9
D gene: NA
clone size: NA
J gene: TRBJ1-1
CDR3 protein: CASSLAERTEAFF
CDR3 DNA: TGTGCCAGCAGCTTAGCGGAGAGGACTGAAGCTTTCTTT

CDR3 length: 13
V gene: TRBV11-1
D gene: NA
clone size: NA
J gene: TRBJ2-5
CDR3 protein: CASSAGFAETQYF
CDR3 DNA: TGTGCCAGCAGCGCAGGGTTCGCAGAGACCCAGTACTTC

CDR3 length: 16
V gene: TRBV7-8
D gene: NA
clone size: few
J gene: TRBJ2-6
CDR3 protein: CASSFRVISGANVLTF
CDR3 DNA: TGTGCCAGCAGCTTCCGCGTTATCTCTGGGGCCAACGTCCTGACTTTC

CDR3 length: 14
V gene: TRBV25-1
D gene: NA
clone size: few
J gene: TRBJ1-1
CDR3 protein: CASSKTGVNTEAFF
CDR3 DNA: TGTGCCAGCTCAAAGACAGGAGTGAACACTGAAGCTTTCTTT

CDR3 length: 12
V gene: TRBV3-1
D gene: NA
clone size: few
J gene: TRBJ1-4
CDR3 protein: CASSRSGGELFF
CDR3 DNA: TGTGCCAGCAGCCGAAGCGGGGGAGAACTGTTTTTT

CDR3 length: 15
V gene: TRBV9
D gene: NA
clone size: NA
J gene: TRBJ2-5
CDR3 protein: CASSVELAPQETQYF
CDR3 DNA: TGTGCCAGCAGCGTAGAACTAGCCCCTCAAGAGACCCAGTACTTC

CDR3 length: 16
V gene: TRBV6-6
D gene: TRBD1
clone size: NA
J gene: TRBJ2-7
CDR3 protein: CASTPSRTGGFYEQYF
CDR3 DNA: TGTGCCAGCACCCCCTCTAGGACAGGGGGCTTCTACGAGCAGTACTTC

CDR3 length: 17
V gene: TRBV6-2/TRBV6-3
D gene: NA
clone size: few
J gene: TRBJ2-3
CDR3 protein: CASSSASLRNRKDTQYF
CDR3 DNA: TGTGCCAGCAGCTCCGCCAGCCTACGGAATCGGAAAGATACGCAGTATTTT

CDR3 length: 14
V gene: TRBV28
D gene: NA
clone size: NA
J gene: TRBJ2-5
CDR3 protein: CASRRTRPQETQYF
CDR3 DNA: TGTGCCAGCAGAAGGACCAGACCTCAAGAGACCCAGTACTTC

CDR3 length: 15
V gene: TRBV4-2
D gene: NA
clone size: NA
J gene: TRBJ2-1
CDR3 protein: CASSRGAGVYNEQFF
CDR3 DNA: TGTGCCAGCAGCAGGGGGGCAGGGGTCTACAATGAGCAGTTCTTC

CDR3 length: 14
V gene: TRBV20-1
D gene: NA
clone size: few
J gene: TRBJ2-3
CDR3 protein: CSAGAGPYTDTQYF
CDR3 DNA: TGCAGTGCTGGCGCGGGTCCCTACACAGATACGCAGTATTTT

CDR3 length: 21
V gene: TRBV11-2
D gene: TRBD2
clone size: few
J gene: TRBJ2-1
CDR3 protein: CASSLGPYLRTSGGAEDEEFF
CDR3 DNA: TGTGCCAGCAGCTTAGGCCCGTATCTCCGGACTAGCGGGGGGGCTGAGGATGAGGAGTTCTTC

CDR3 length: 15
V gene: TRBV4-1
D gene: TRBD2
clone size: few
J gene: TRBJ2-3
CDR3 protein: CASSQDLRGGLTQYF
CDR3 DNA: TGCGCCAGCAGCCAAGATTTGCGGGGGGGCTTAACGCAGTATTTT

CDR3 length: 15
V gene: TRBV7-6
D gene: NA
clone size: many
J gene: TRBJ2-3
CDR3 protein: CASSLALGDGDTQYF
CDR3 DNA: TGTGCCAGCAGCTTAGCGCTAGGGGACGGAGATACGCAGTATTTT

CDR3 length: 14
V gene: TRBV9
D gene: TRBD2
clone size: NA
J gene: TRBJ2-1
CDR3 protein: CASSGGLAMNEQFF
CDR3 DNA: TGTGCCAGCAGCGGGGGACTAGCCATGAATGAGCAGTTCTTC

CDR3 length: 16
V gene: TRBV25-1
D gene: TRBD1
clone size: NA
J gene: TRBJ2-5
CDR3 protein: CASSLSGTGVRETQYF
CDR3 DNA: TGTGCCAGCAGCCTCTCCGGGACAGGGGTGAGAGAGACCCAGTACTTC

CDR3 length: 13
V gene: TRBV7-9
D gene: NA
clone size: few
J gene: TRBJ1-2
CDR3 protein: CASSLVQVDGYTF
CDR3 DNA: TGTGCCAGCAGCTTAGTTCAGGTTGACGGCTACACCTTC

CDR3 length: 17
V gene: TRBV4-1
D gene: TRBD1
clone size: few
J gene: TRBJ1-5
CDR3 protein: CASSLPGQPYSNQPQHF
CDR3 DNA: TGCGCCAGCAGCCTACCGGGACAGCCATATAGCAATCAGCCCCAGCATTTT

CDR3 length: 17
V gene: TRBV9
D gene: NA
clone size: many
J gene: TRBJ2-5
CDR3 protein: CASSPRLEMWGEETQYF
CDR3 DNA: TGTGCCAGCAGCCCAAGACTCGAAATGTGGGGTGAAGAGACCCAGTACTTC

CDR3 length: 13
V gene: TRBV11-2
D gene: NA
clone size: NA
J gene: TRBJ1-2
CDR3 protein: CASSLSRRSGYTF
CDR3 DNA: TGTGCCAGCAGCTTAAGCCGCAGATCGGGCTACACCTTC

CDR3 length: 14
V gene: TRBV28
D gene: TRBD2
clone size: few
J gene: TRBJ2-5
CDR3 protein: CASSLFLAGGTQYF
CDR3 DNA: TGTGCCAGCAGTTTGTTCCTAGCGGGAGGGACCCAGTACTTC

CDR3 length: 14
V gene: TRBV11-3
D gene: NA
clone size: few
J gene: TRBJ2-1
CDR3 protein: CASSLGSPYNEQFF
CDR3 DNA: TGTGCCAGCAGCTTAGGGTCGCCCTACAATGAGCAGTTCTTC

CDR3 length: 14
V gene: TRBV5-1
D gene: NA
clone size: NA
J gene: TRBJ2-7
CDR3 protein: CASSLEGIGYEQYF
CDR3 DNA: TGCGCCAGCAGCTTGGAAGGGATCGGATACGAGCAGTACTTC

CDR3 length: 15
V gene: TRBV7-2
D gene: TRBD2
clone size: few
J gene: TRBJ2-3
CDR3 protein: CASSTLASGGNTQYF
CDR3 DNA: TGTGCCAGCAGCACTTTGGCTAGCGGGGGAAATACGCAGTATTTT

CDR3 length: 15
V gene: TRBV7-8
D gene: NA
clone size: NA
J gene: TRBJ1-3
CDR3 protein: CASSLEPRSGNTIYF
CDR3 DNA: TGTGCCAGCAGCTTGGAGCCCCGCTCTGGAAACACCATATATTTT

CDR3 length: 15
V gene: TRBV7-9
D gene: TRBD1
clone size: few
J gene: TRBJ1-1
CDR3 protein: CASSLLGQGAPEAFF
CDR3 DNA: TGTGCCAGCAGCTTATTGGGGCAGGGGGCCCCTGAAGCTTTCTTT

CDR3 length: 17
V gene: TRBV29-1
D gene: TRBD2
clone size: NA
J gene: TRBJ2-3
CDR3 protein: CSVEEPRGGGRGDTQYF
CDR3 DNA: TGCAGCGTTGAAGAACCCCGGGGGGGGGGGCGAGGAGATACGCAGTATTTT